This TCR beta chain is drawn from a study of blood T cells in healthy people across ages. As for this clonotype: The antigen is unknown.

The CDR3 runs 14 residues. Germline assignment: CDR1 SGHVS and CDR2 FQNEAQ. V was cut by 5 bases and J by 4 bases, with 12 bases left in between. The use of a sample-barcoded 5' primer and a J-beta primer mix characterized a second PCR of about 7 to 12 cycles. TCRdb reanalysed the 5' RACE reads using MiXCR and keeps one entry per CDR3 protein. The sample has 1.5 million to 2 million distinct CDR3 sequences, 49% seen once; the top ten hold approximately 2.1%. Study results and limitations: The study could not conclusively compare naive and antigen-experienced cells, given its unsorted PBMCs. Older age coincided with a roughly linear decline in TCR beta diversity per million T cells.

What was sequenced was blood. V usage is TRBV7-8 and J usage is TRBJ2-1; D possibly corresponds to TRBD2 (6 bases). The sequence came from a woman between 35 and 50 years old in good health. The CDR3 region is CASSKGRRYNEQFF. The CDR3 bases are TGTGCCAGCAGCAAGGGGAGGAGATACAATGAGCAGTTCTTC.